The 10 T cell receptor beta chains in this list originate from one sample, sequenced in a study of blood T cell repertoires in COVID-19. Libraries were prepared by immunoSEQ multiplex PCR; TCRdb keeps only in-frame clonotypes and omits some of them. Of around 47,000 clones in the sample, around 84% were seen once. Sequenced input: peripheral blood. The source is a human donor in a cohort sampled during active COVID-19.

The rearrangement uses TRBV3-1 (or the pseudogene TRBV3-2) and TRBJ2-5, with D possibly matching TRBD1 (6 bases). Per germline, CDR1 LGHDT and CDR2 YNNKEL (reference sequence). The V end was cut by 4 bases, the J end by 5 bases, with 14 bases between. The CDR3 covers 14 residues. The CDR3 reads CASSRRTGQETQYF. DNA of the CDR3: TGTGCCAGCAGCCGTCGAACAGGGCAGGAGACCCAGTACTTC.

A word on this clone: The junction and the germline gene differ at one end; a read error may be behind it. CDR3 sequence reads: CASSLDREGNGQFF. The CDR3 nucleotides read TGTGCCAGCAGCTTAGATCGAGAGGGCAATGGGCAGTTCTTC. The V gene is TRBV11-2, the J gene TRBJ2-1; tentative D call: TRBD2 (5 bases). Germline CDR1 reads SGHAT; CDR2 reads FQNNGV. This CDR3 is built from 14 residues. The entire variable domain, with the rest obtained from reference TRBV11-2 and TRBJ2-1, is as follows: EAGVAQSPRYKIIEKRQSVAFWCNPISGHATLYWYQQILGQGPKLLIQFQNNGVVDDSQLPKDRFSAERLKGVDSTLKIQPAKLEDSAVYLCASSLDREGNGQFFGPGTRLTVL.

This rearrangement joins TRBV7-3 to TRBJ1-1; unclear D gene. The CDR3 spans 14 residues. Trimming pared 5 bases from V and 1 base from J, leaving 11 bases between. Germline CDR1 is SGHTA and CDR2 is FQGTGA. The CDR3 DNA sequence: TGTGCCAGCAGCCAAGAGGTGCAGAACACTGAAGCTTTCTTT. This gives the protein CASSQEVQNTEAFF.

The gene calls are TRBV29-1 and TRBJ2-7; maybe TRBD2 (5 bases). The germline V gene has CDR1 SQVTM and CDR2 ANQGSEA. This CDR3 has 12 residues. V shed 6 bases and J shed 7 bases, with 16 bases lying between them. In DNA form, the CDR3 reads TGCAGCGTCTACGGGCCCCGCGGGGAGCAGTACTTC. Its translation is CSVYGPRGEQYF.

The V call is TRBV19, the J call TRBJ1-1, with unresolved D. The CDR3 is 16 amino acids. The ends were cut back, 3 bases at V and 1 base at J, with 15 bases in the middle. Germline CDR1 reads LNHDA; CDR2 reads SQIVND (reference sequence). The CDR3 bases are TGTGCCAGTAGTATGATCCACGACACGAGGAACACTGAAGCTTTCTTT. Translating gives CASSMIHDTRNTEAFF.

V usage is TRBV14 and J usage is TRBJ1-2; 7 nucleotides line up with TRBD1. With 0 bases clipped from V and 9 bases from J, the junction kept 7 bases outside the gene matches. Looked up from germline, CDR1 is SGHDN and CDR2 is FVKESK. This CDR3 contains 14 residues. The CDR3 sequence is CASSQDWSTGRYTF. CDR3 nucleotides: TGTGCCAGCAGCCAAGATTGGTCGACAGGGCGCTACACCTTC.

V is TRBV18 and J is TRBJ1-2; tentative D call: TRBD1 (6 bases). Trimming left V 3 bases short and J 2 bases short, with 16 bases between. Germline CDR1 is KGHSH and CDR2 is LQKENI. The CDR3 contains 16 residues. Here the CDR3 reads CASSPLETGTNYGYTF. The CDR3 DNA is TGTGCCAGCTCACCCCTAGAGACAGGAACAAACTATGGCTACACCTTC.

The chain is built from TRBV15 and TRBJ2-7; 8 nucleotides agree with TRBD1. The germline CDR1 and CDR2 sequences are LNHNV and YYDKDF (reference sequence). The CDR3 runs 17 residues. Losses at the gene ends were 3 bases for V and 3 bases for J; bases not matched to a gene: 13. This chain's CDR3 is CATSSYGQGRLGYEQYV. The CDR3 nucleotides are TGTGCCACCAGCAGCTACGGACAGGGACGATTAGGCTACGAGCAGTACGTC.

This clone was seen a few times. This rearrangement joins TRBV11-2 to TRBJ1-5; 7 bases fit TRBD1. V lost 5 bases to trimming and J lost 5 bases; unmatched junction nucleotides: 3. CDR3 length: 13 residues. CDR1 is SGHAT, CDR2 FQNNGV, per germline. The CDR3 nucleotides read TGTGCCAGCAGCCCGACAGGGCATCAGCCCCAGCATTTT. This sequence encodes CASSPTGHQPQHF.

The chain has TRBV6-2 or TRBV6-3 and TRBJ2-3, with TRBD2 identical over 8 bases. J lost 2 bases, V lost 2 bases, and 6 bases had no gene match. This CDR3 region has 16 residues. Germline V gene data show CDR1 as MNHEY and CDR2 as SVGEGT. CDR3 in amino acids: CASSYAAGAPTDTQYF. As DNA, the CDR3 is TGTGCCAGCAGTTACGCAGCGGGGGCCCCCACAGATACGCAGTATTTT.